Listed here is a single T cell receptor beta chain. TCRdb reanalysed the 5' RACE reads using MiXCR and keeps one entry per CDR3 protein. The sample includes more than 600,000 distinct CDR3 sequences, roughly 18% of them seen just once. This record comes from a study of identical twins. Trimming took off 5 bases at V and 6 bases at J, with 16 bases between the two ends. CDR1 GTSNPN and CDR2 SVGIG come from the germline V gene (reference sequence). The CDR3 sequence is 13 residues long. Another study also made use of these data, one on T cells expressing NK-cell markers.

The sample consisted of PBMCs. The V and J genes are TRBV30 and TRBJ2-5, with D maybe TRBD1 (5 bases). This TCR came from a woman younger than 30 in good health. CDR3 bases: TGTGCCTGGGAGTTTCAGGGCCTAAAGACCCAGTACTTC. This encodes CAWEFQGLKTQYF.